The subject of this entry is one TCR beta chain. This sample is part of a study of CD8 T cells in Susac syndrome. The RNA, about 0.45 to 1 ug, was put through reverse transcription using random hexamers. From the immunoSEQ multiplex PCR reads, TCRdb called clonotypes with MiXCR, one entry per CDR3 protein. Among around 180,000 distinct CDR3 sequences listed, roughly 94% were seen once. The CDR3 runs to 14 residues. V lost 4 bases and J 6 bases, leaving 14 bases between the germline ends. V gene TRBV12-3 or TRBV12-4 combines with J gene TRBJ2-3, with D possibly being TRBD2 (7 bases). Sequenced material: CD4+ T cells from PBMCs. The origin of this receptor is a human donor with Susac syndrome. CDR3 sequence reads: CASSSNREGDTQYF. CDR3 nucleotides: TGTGCCAGCAGTTCAAACAGGGAGGGGGATACGCAGTATTTT.